Each of the 18 T cell receptor beta chains below was sequenced from the same sample in a study of blood T cell repertoires in COVID-19. This table comes from immunoSEQ multiplex PCR, and its TCRdb copy is limited to in-frame clones, with some not included. The table includes around 270,000 clones, 91% detected once. The material sequenced was peripheral blood. The receptors come from a person aged 18 to 29 with COVID-19, enrolled during active disease.

The rearrangement joins TRBV12-5 to TRBJ1-2; 7 bases align to TRBD1. This CDR3 has 17 residues. Looked up from germline, CDR1 is LGHNT and CDR2 is FRNRAP. J lost 0 bases, V lost 0 bases, and 7 bases had no gene match. The DNA of the CDR3 is TGTGCTAGTGGTTTGGTATTAGGGACAGCAACTAACTATGGCTACACCTTC. Translating it yields CASGLVLGTATNYGYTF.

The CDR3 nucleotides are TGTGCCAGCAGCCCTCGACAGGTTAACACCGGGGAGCTGTTTTTT. Amino acid sequence: CASSPRQVNTGELFF. This chain links TRBV11-2 with TRBJ2-2; maybe TRBD1 (6 bases). Germline V CDR1 and CDR2: SGHAT, FQNNGV. Trimming shortened V by 5 bases and J by 2 bases, and 12 bases separated the two germline ends. The CDR3 is 15 residues long.

This sequence joins TRBV19 and TRBJ2-7; D remains unclear. V was shortened by 5 bases and J by 0 bases, with 17 bases between the two germline ends. Germline CDR1 LNHDA, CDR2 SQIVND (reference sequence). The CDR3 spans 16 residues. The CDR3 is CASSASPVPSSYEQYF. DNA for the CDR3: TGTGCCAGTAGTGCCTCTCCCGTTCCGAGCTCCTACGAGCAGTACTTC.

V and J are TRBV6-5 and TRBJ2-7, with TRBD1 identical over 10 bases. The V gene end was trimmed by 4 bases and the J gene end by 6 bases; junction bases not matched to a gene: 9. Germline assignment: CDR1 MNHEY and CDR2 SVGAGI. This CDR3 has 15 residues. In DNA, the CDR3 is TGTGCCAGCAGTTGGAATCCGGACAGGGGGAGCGAGCAGTACTTC. This encodes CASSWNPDRGSEQYF.

The chain links TRBV4-2 to TRBJ1-3; D not certain. The germline V and J ends were trimmed by 0 bases and 9 bases, with 6 bases remaining between them. CDR1 LGHNA and CDR2 YNFKEQ come from the germline V gene. The CDR3 runs 12 residues. CDR3 sequence: CASSQDLGTIYF. The CDR3 DNA follows: TGTGCCAGCAGCCAAGATCTAGGCACCATATATTTT.

In nucleotides, the CDR3 is TGTGCCAGCAGTCCCCGACAGGGGTACCACGAGCAGTACTTC. As protein: CASSPRQGYHEQYF. The chain couples TRBV28 to TRBJ2-7; 8 positions agree with TRBD1. CDR3 length: 14 residues. V lost 5 bases, J lost 5 bases, and 8 bases stayed unmatched. From germline, CDR1 is MDHEN and CDR2 SYDVKM.

J is TRBJ1-1 and V is TRBV6-5, with a tentative D call TRBD1 (5 bases). The ends were cut back, 6 bases at V and 3 bases at J, with 17 bases in the middle. This CDR3 region has 15 residues. CDR1 is MNHEY and CDR2 is SVGAGI in the germline V gene. The CDR3 loop is CASRVRPGGDTEAFF. The DNA for the CDR3 is TGTGCCAGCAGGGTCCGCCCGGGGGGAGACACTGAAGCTTTCTTT.

The chain combines TRBV18 with TRBJ1-4; TRBD1 agrees at 7 bases. Trimming cost V 4 bases and J 8 bases; bases outside gene matches: 4. CDR3 length: 13 residues. Per germline, CDR1 KGHSH and CDR2 LQKENI. The CDR3 DNA reads TGTGCCAGCTCACGCGGACAGGACGAAAAACTGTTTTTT. It is translated as CASSRGQDEKLFF.

The chain couples TRBV4-1 to TRBJ2-2; D perhaps matches TRBD1 (5 bases). The CDR3 consists of 15 residues. V was trimmed by 2 bases and J by 1 base, leaving 8 bases between them. CDR1 and CDR2 (germline): MGHRA, YSYEKL. CDR3 nucleotides: TGCGCCAGCAGCCAACTAACAGGGAACACCGGGGAGCTGTTTTTT. Amino acid sequence: CASSQLTGNTGELFF.

This chain uses TRBV29-1 with TRBJ2-5; TRBD2 matches at 9 bases. The germline gives CDR1 SQVTM, CDR2 ANQGSEA. The CDR3 length is 15 residues. The V segment lost 3 bases and the J segment 2 bases; nucleotides outside the gene matches: 7. The CDR3 DNA follows: TGCAGCGTTGAGGTAGCGGGAGTCTTTCAAGAGACCCAGTACTTC. Amino acid sequence: CSVEVAGVFQETQYF.

The chain is built from TRBV4-1 and TRBJ1-1; 7 bases fit TRBD1. CDR3 size: 15 residues. The V gene end was trimmed by 3 bases and the J gene end by 4 bases; junction bases not matched to a gene: 8. Germline lookup yields CDR1 MGHRA and CDR2 YSYEKL. CDR3 nucleotide sequence: TGCGCCAGCAGCCAGGGACAGCTAGCTACCACTGAAGCTTTCTTT. It yields the protein CASSQGQLATTEAFF.

This chain joins TRBV11-1 and TRBJ2-1, with a weak D call TRBD2 (5 bases). The V and J ends lost 5 bases and 10 bases respectively, with 12 bases between them. From germline, CDR1 is SGHAT and CDR2 FQDESV (reference sequence). The CDR3 covers 12 residues. The CDR3 coding sequence is TGTGCCAGCAGCCCCGGACTGAGCGAGCAGTTCTTC. It yields the protein CASSPGLSEQFF.

The chain recombines TRBV6-5 with TRBJ1-1, with unresolved D. The CDR3 contains 14 residues. Germline V gene sequence: CDR1 MNHEY, CDR2 SVGAGI. Between the trimmed V and J ends, which lost 6 bases and 6 bases, there was a span of 17 bases. CDR3 DNA sequence: TGTGCCAGCAGATGGTTGGAGCTACGCCCTGAAGCTTTCTTT. This gives the protein CASRWLELRPEAFF.

The V and J genes are TRBV11-3 and TRBJ2-1; 15 bases are a match to TRBD2. The CDR3 is made up of 16 amino acids. The V gene's germline CDR1 is SGHNT and CDR2 YENEEA. J was trimmed by 4 bases and V by 5 bases; bases with no gene match: 3. The CDR3 coding sequence is TGTGCCAGCAGCCAGGGGACTAGCGGGGGGTACAATGAGCAGTTCTTC. Residues: CASSQGTSGGYNEQFF.

J is TRBJ2-1 and V is TRBV7-6, with 8 bases that match TRBD2. Germline V lookup: CDR1 SGHVS, CDR2 FNYEAQ. The CDR3 is 18 residues long. Germline trimming cut 4 bases from V and 4 bases from J; bases unmatched to any gene: 15. CDR3 loop: CASSSSPIIAGIYNEQFF. The CDR3 DNA reads TGTGCCAGCAGCTCTAGCCCGATTATAGCGGGGATATACAATGAGCAGTTCTTC.

The chain links TRBV2 to TRBJ1-1, with TRBD1 matching 8 bases. The CDR3 consists of 14 residues. The germline CDR1 and CDR2 sequences are SNHLY and FYNNEI. The V segment lost 7 bases and the J segment 7 bases; nucleotides outside the gene matches: 11. The CDR3 sequence is CASTVGQAALEAFF. The CDR3 DNA is TGTGCCAGCACCGTGGGACAGGCGGCCCTTGAAGCTTTCTTT.

This clone was detected a few times. The chain employs TRBV2 and TRBJ1-1; 7 positions agree with TRBD1. This CDR3 region has 17 residues. Germline lookup yields CDR1 SNHLY and CDR2 FYNNEI. V lost 1 base and J lost 0; bases outside the gene matches: 8. The chain's CDR3 is CASSEVVGQMMNTEAFF. The CDR3 region has the DNA TGTGCCAGCAGTGAAGTGGTGGGACAGATGATGAACACTGAAGCTTTCTTT.

The CDR3 spells CASSRPGGAQYF. The CDR3 DNA is TGTGCCAGCAGCCGACCCGGGGGGGCCCAGTACTTC. J is TRBJ2-5 and V is TRBV7-8; 8 nucleotides line up with TRBD2. J was trimmed by 9 bases and V by 5 bases; bases with no gene match: 5. This CDR3 region has 12 residues. Germline V gene data show CDR1 as SGHVS and CDR2 as FQNEAQ.